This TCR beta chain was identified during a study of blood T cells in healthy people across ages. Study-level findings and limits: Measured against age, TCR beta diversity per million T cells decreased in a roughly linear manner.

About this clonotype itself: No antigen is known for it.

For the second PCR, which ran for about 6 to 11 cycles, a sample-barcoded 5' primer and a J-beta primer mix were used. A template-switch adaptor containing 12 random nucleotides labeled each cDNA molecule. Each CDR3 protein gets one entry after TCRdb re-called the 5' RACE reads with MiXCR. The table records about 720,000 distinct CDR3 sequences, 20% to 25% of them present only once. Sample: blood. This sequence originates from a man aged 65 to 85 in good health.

The DNA for the CDR3 is TGTGCCAGCAGTGAAGGGCAAGATACGCAGTATTTT. Protein: CASSEGQDTQYF. The chain has TRBV25-1 and TRBJ2-3; D is ambiguous. The ends were cut back, 2 bases at V and 5 bases at J, with 5 bases in the middle. CDR3 size: 12 residues. The V gene's germline CDR1 is MGHDK and CDR2 SYGVNS.